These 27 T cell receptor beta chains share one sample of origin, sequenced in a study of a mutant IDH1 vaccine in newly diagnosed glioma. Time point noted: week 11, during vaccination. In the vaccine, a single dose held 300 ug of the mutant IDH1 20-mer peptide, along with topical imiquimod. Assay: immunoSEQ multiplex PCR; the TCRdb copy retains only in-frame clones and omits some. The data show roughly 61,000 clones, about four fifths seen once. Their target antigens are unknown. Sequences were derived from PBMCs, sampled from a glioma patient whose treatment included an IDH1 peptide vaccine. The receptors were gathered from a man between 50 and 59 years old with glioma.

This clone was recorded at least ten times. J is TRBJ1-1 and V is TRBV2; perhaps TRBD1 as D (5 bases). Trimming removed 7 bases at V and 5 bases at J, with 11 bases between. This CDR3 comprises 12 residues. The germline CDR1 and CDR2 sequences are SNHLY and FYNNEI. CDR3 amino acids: CASMGSGTEAFF. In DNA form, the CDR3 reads TGTGCCAGCATGGGCTCAGGGACTGAAGCTTTCTTT.

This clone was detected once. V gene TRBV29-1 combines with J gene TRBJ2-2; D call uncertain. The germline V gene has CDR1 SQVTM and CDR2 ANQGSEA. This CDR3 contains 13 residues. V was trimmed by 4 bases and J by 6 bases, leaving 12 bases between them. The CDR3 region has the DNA TGCAGCGTTGCCCCATCGGTCGCCGGGGAGCTGTTTTTT. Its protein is CSVAPSVAGELFF.

The CDR3 sequence is CASSQVGIPEAFF. The CDR3 nucleotides read TGTGCCAGCAGCCAAGTAGGGATCCCAGAAGCTTTCTTT. The chain joins TRBV14 to TRBJ1-1, with D hard to call. Trimming stripped 1 base from V and 8 bases from J, with 11 bases between. The CDR3 has 13 residues. In germline, CDR1 is SGHDN, CDR2 FVKESK.

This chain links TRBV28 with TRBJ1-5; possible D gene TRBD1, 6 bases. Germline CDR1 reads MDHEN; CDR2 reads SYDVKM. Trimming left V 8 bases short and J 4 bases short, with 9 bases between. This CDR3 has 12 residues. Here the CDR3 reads CASATGNQPQHF. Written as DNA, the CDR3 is TGTGCCAGCGCCACAGGGAATCAGCCCCAGCATTTT.

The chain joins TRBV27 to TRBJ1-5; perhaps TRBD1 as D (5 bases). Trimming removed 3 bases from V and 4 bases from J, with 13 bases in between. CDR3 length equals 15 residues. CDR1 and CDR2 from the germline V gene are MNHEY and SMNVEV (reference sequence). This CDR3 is CASSFEGLKNQPQHF. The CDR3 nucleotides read TGTGCCAGCAGTTTTGAGGGGTTGAAGAATCAGCCCCAGCATTTT.

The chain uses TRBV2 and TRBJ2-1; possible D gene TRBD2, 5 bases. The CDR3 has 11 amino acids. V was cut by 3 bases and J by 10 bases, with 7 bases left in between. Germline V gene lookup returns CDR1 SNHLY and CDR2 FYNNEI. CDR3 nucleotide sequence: TGTGCCAGCAGTGACCGGGGAGAGCAGTTCTTC. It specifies CASSDRGEQFF.

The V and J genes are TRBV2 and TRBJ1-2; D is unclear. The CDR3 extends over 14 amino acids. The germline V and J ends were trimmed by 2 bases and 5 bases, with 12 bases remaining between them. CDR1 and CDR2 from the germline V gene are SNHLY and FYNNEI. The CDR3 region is CASSERAGSYGYTF. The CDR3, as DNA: TGTGCCAGCAGTGAACGGGCAGGTTCATATGGCTACACCTTC.

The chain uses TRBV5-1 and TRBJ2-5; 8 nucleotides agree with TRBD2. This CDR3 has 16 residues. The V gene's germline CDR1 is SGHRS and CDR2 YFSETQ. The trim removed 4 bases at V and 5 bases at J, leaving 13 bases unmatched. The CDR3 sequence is CASSPLFAGGGETQYF. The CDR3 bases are TGCGCCAGCAGCCCCCTGTTCGCGGGAGGAGGGGAGACCCAGTACTTC.

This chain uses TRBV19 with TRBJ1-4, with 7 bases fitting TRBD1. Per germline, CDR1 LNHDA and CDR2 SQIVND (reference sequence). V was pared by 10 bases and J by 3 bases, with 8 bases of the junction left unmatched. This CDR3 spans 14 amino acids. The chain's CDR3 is CATEGGTANEKLFF. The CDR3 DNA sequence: TGTGCCACCGAGGGGGGGACAGCTAATGAAAAACTGTTTTTT.

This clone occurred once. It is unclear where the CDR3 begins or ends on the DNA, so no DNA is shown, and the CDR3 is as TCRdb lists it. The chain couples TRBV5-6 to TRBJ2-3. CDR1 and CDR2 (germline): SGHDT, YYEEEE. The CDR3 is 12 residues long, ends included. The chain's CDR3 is CASSSVGTGTYF.

CDR3 residues: CASSQGGGGNTEAFF. CDR3 bases: TGCGCCAGCAGCCAGGGCGGGGGGGGGAACACTGAAGCTTTCTTT. The chain uses TRBV4-3 and TRBJ1-1, with a tentative D call TRBD1 (5 bases). V was shortened by 3 bases and J by 1 base, with 12 bases between the two germline ends. Germline V gene sequence: CDR1 LGHNA, CDR2 YSLEER. The CDR3 is 15 amino acids.

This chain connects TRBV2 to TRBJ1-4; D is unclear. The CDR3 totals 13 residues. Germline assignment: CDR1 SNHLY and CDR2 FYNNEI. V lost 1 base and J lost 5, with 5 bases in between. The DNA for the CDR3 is TGTGCCAGCAGTGAAGTGAGGAATGAAAAACTGTTTTTT. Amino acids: CASSEVRNEKLFF.

The CDR3 region has the DNA TGTGCCAGCAGCTTATTTGACAGGGGAAACACTGAAGCTTTCTTT. This gives the protein CASSLFDRGNTEAFF. This chain connects TRBV7-2 to TRBJ1-1; TRBD1 aligns across 8 bases. The V gene's germline CDR1 is SGHTA and CDR2 FQGNSA. This CDR3 contains 15 residues. V gave up 2 bases and J gave up 2 bases; unmatched junction bases: 4.

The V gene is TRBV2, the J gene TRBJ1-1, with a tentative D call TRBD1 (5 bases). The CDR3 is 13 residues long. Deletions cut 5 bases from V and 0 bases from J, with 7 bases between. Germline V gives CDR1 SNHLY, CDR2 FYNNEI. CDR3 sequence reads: CASSQGLNTEAFF. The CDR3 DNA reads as TGTGCCAGCAGTCAGGGTCTGAACACTGAAGCTTTCTTT.

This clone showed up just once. CDR3 sequence reads: CASSRGTTDTQYF. In nucleotides, the CDR3 is TGTGCCAGCAGTCGGGGTACCACAGATACGCAGTATTTT. The chain employs TRBV2 and TRBJ2-3, with D possibly being TRBD2 (5 bases). The germline V gene has CDR1 SNHLY and CDR2 FYNNEI. The V and J ends lost 5 bases and 2 bases respectively, with 8 bases between them. This CDR3 is 13 amino acids long. The full variable domain, in which reference TRBV2 and TRBJ2-3 provide the parts outside the CDR3, is EPEVTQTPSHQVTQMGQEVILRCVPISNHLYFYWYRQILGQKVEFLVSFYNNEISEKSEIFDDQFSVERPDGSNFTLKIRSTKLEDSAMYFCASSRGTTDTQYFGPGTRLTVL.

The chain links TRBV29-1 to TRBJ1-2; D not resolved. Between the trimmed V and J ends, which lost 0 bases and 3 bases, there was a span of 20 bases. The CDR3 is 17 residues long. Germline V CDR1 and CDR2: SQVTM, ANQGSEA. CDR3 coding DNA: TGCAGCGTTGAAGATCGAATTGTAGGCCTTCTGGACTATGGCTACACCTTC. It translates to CSVEDRIVGLLDYGYTF.

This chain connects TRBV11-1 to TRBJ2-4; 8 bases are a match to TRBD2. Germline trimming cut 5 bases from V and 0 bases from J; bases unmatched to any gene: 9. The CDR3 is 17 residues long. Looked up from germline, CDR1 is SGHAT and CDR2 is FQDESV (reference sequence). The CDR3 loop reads CASSLTLAGLAKNIQYF. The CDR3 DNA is TGTGCCAGCAGCCTTACTCTAGCGGGCCTAGCCAAAAACATTCAGTACTTC.

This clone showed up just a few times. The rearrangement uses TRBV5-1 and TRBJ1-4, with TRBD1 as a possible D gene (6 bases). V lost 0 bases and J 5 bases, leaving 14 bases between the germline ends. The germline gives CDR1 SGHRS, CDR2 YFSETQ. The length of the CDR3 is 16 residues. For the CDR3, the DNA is TGCGCCAGCAGCTTGGCGGGCGGGGGGCGAAATGAAAAACTGTTTTTT. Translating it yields CASSLAGGGRNEKLFF. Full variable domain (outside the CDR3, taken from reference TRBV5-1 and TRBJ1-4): KAGVTQTPRYLIKTRGQQVTLSCSPISGHRSVSWYQQTPGQGLQFLFEYFSETQRNKGNFPGRFSGRQFSNSRSEMNVSTLELGDSALYLCASSLAGGGRNEKLFFGSGTQLSVL.

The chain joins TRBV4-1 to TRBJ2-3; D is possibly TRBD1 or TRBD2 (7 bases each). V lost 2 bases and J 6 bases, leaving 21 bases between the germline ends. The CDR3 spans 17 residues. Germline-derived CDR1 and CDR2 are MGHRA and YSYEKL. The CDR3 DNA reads TGCGCCAGCAGCCAAATCGGAGGGAGGGGGCTCGCGGATACGCAGTATTTT. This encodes CASSQIGGRGLADTQYF.

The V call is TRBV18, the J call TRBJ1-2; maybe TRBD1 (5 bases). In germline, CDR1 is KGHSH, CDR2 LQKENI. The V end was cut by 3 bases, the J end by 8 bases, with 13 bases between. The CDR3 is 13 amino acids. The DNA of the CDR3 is TGTGCCAGCTCACCGGCGGCGGGACCAGGCTACACCTTC. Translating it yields CASSPAAGPGYTF.

DNA for the CDR3: TGTGCCAGCAGCCTCAGCGAAGCGGGTGGTGGCTACACCTTC. Protein: CASSLSEAGGGYTF. The chain couples TRBV14 to TRBJ1-2; D gene ambiguous. Germline CDR1 SGHDN, CDR2 FVKESK. V was pared by 4 bases and J by 7 bases, with 16 bases between. This CDR3 region has 14 residues.

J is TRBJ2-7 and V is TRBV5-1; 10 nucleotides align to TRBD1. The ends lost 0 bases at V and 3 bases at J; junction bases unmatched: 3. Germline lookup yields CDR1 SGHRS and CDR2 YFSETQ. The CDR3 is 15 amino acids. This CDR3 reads CASSLGQGAGYEQYF. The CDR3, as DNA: TGCGCCAGCAGCTTGGGACAGGGGGCCGGCTACGAGCAGTACTTC.

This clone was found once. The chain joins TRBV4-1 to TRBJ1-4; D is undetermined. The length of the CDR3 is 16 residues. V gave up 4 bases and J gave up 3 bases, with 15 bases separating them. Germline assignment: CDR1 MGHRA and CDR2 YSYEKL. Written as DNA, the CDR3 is TGCGCCAGCAGCCCTCCCGTTTGGCTTTCTAATGAAAAACTGTTTTTT. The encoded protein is CASSPPVWLSNEKLFF.

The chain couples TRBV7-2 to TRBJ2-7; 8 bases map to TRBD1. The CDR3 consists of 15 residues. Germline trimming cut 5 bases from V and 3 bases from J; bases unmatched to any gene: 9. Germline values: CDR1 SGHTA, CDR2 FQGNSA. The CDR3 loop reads CASSKQTGQGYEQYF. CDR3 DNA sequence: TGTGCCAGCAGCAAACAAACCGGACAGGGCTACGAGCAGTACTTC.

The CDR3 loop is CASSYARQGSGNEQFF. In DNA, the CDR3 is TGTGCCAGCAGTTACGCAAGACAAGGGTCGGGCAATGAGCAGTTCTTC. The chain employs TRBV6-5 and TRBJ2-1; D gene ambiguous. Germline values: CDR1 MNHEY, CDR2 SVGAGI. The germline V and J ends were trimmed by 2 bases and 6 bases, with 17 bases remaining between them. The CDR3 spans 16 residues.

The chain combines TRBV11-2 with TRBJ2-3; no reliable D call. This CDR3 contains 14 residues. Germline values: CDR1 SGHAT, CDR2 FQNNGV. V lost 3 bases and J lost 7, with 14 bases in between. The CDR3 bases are TGTGCCAGCAGCTTTTGGCAGGATTGGTATACGCAGTATTTT. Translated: CASSFWQDWYTQYF.

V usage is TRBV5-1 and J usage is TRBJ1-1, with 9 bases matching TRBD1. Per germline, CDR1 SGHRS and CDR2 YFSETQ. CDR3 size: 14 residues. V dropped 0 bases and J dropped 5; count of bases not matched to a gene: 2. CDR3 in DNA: TGCGCCAGCAGCTTGGGACAGGGGGGAACTGAAGCTTTCTTT. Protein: CASSLGQGGTEAFF.